This T cell receptor (beta chain) was retrieved from a study of Graves' ophthalmopathy and Graves' hyperthyroidism. Study information: Researchers classed hyperthyroidism as stable given no ophthalmopathy within 18 months of follow-up. Study-wide points: In predicting ophthalmopathy progression, the model reached roughly 71% sensitivity and 72% to 85% specificity. Discriminating ophthalmopathy from stable hyperthyroidism, a 13-signature model attained a sensitivity of under 90% and a specificity of approximately 81%.

Scientists amplified the TCR beta CDR3 regions from RNA transcripts. In the first round, RT-PCR was carried out with HTBI primers, and a multiplex PCR formed the second round. From the multiplex PCR reads, TCRdb called clonotypes with MiXCR, one entry per CDR3 protein. The profile shows about 600,000 distinct CDR3 sequences, about two fifths of them singletons. With regard to this clonotype: Antigen unknown.

Germline CDR1 SGHNT, CDR2 YYREEE (reference sequence). This CDR3 has 13 amino acids. V lost 7 bases, J lost 5 bases, and 12 bases lay in between. Patients with other autoimmune diseases, uncontrolled infections, pregnancy or lactation were excluded. This receptor was identified in an adult man with Graves' hyperthyroidism. This chain uses TRBV5-4 with TRBJ2-2; perhaps TRBD2 as D (5 bases). Sequences were obtained from peripheral blood or thyroid tissue (not recorded which). The CDR3 coding sequence is TGTGCCAGCCAAATAACTAGTACCGGGGAGCTGTTTTTT. Residues: CASQITSTGELFF.